The 15 T cell receptor beta chains listed next were all sequenced from one sample in a study of cytomegalovirus exposure and HLA in healthy donors. Here immunoSEQ multiplex PCR was the method, and the copy in TCRdb shows in-frame clones only, minus some. The sample has 150,000 to 200,000 clones; 80% to 90% are singletons. Sequences were obtained from PBMCs. Source of these receptors: a woman in her 30s in good health and CMV-seronegative.

The gene calls are TRBV30 and TRBJ2-1; D is unclear. CDR1 and CDR2 from the germline V gene are GTSNPN and SVGIG (reference sequence). The CDR3 extends over 12 amino acids. The V and J ends lost 7 bases and 5 bases respectively, with 12 bases between them. The CDR3 DNA follows: TGTGCCTTCTGCACTGGAGACAATGAGCAGTTCTTC. It translates to CAFCTGDNEQFF.

V gene TRBV28 combines with J gene TRBJ1-4; D gene unclear. The CDR3 totals 15 residues. Per germline, CDR1 MDHEN and CDR2 SYDVKM. V dropped 7 bases and J dropped 7 bases, with 19 bases sitting between them. The CDR3 loop reads CASTSGGFLSEKLFF. The DNA of the CDR3 is TGTGCCAGCACCTCGGGAGGGTTCCTTAGTGAAAAACTGTTTTTT.

This chain connects TRBV10-3 to TRBJ2-7, with TRBD2 identical over 13 bases. The CDR3 runs to 15 residues. Germline CDR1 and CDR2: ENHRY and SYGVKD. J gave up 5 bases and V 7 bases, and 8 bases lay outside the gene matches. The CDR3: CAITRTSGSRDEQYF. DNA of the CDR3: TGTGCCATCACCCGGACTAGCGGGAGTCGAGACGAGCAGTACTTC.

This chain uses TRBV4-1 with TRBJ1-2, with D perhaps matching TRBD1 (6 bases). The CDR3 consists of 16 residues. The germline V gene encodes CDR1 MGHRA and CDR2 YSYEKL. Trimming pared 4 bases from V and 7 bases from J, leaving 22 bases between. Here the CDR3 reads CASSPSYRVESGGYTF. CDR3 DNA sequence: TGCGCCAGCAGCCCGTCCTACAGGGTTGAGTCGGGTGGCTACACCTTC.

The V gene is TRBV2, the J gene TRBJ2-1; TRBD1 aligns across 7 bases. The germline CDR1 and CDR2 sequences are SNHLY and FYNNEI. CDR3 length: 14 amino acids. V lost 7 bases, J lost 8 bases, and 11 bases stayed unmatched. Here the CDR3 reads CASMLSTGADEQFF. CDR3 bases: TGTGCCAGCATGCTGTCTACAGGGGCCGATGAGCAGTTCTTC.

The CDR3 here is CASTPRGRDTQYF. In DNA, the CDR3 is TGTGCCAGTACCCCGCGGGGTAGAGATACGCAGTATTTT. V and J are TRBV19 and TRBJ2-3; D perhaps matches TRBD2 (6 bases). CDR1 and CDR2 (germline): LNHDA, SQIVND (reference sequence). This CDR3 spans 13 amino acids. Trimming took 7 bases from V and 5 from J, leaving 13 bases between them.

The chain joins TRBV29-1 to TRBJ2-3, with 11 bases identical to TRBD2. The CDR3 length is 14 residues. CDR1 and CDR2 from the germline V gene are SQVTM and ANQGSEA. J was trimmed by 0 bases and V by 8 bases; bases with no gene match: 4. The CDR3 protein is CSNSGGASTDTQYF. In DNA form, the CDR3 reads TGCAGCAATAGCGGGGGGGCTAGCACAGATACGCAGTATTTT.

The chain is built from TRBV27 and TRBJ2-1; TRBD1 matches at 9 bases. V was clipped by 3 bases and J by 1 base; unmatched bases: 13. CDR3 size: 19 residues. Germline V gene sequence: CDR1 MNHEY, CDR2 SMNVEV (reference sequence). DNA of the CDR3: TGTGCCAGCAGTTTGCTGGCCTTGACAGGGGGGGTTTCCTACAATGAGCAGTTCTTC. Its protein is CASSLLALTGGVSYNEQFF.

V and J are TRBV27 and TRBJ1-1, with TRBD1 matching 8 bases. The germline V gene has CDR1 MNHEY and CDR2 SMNVEV (reference sequence). V lost 6 bases to trimming and J lost 1 base; unmatched junction nucleotides: 4. The CDR3 loop spans 14 amino acids. The CDR3 coding sequence is TGTGCCAGCAGATGGGACAGGACGAACACTGAAGCTTTCTTT. Its translation is CASRWDRTNTEAFF.

This chain connects TRBV18 to TRBJ1-1; 7 nucleotides align to TRBD1. This CDR3 has 14 residues. From germline, CDR1 is KGHSH and CDR2 LQKENI. V lost 0 bases and J lost 10; bases outside the gene matches: 8. CDR3 protein: CASSPPSGQRAAFF. The CDR3 region has the DNA TGTGCCAGCTCACCACCGTCGGGACAGAGGGCAGCTTTCTTT.

This clone was recorded many times. J is TRBJ2-6 and V is TRBV25-1; no definite D call. The CDR3 has 14 residues. Trimming pared 7 bases from V and 9 bases from J, leaving 16 bases between. Germline-derived CDR1 and CDR2 are MGHDK and SYGVNS. This CDR3 reads CASTSYQVDNVLTF. The CDR3 DNA sequence: TGTGCCAGCACATCTTACCAGGTTGACAACGTCCTGACTTTC.

The rearrangement joins TRBV15 to TRBJ2-1; D perhaps matches TRBD2 (7 bases). CDR3 length: 13 residues. Trimming shortened V by 5 bases and J by 8 bases, and 13 bases separated the two germline ends. Germline CDR1 and CDR2: LNHNV and YYDKDF (reference sequence). CDR3 region: CATSRGASYEQFF. The CDR3 DNA reads TGTGCCACCAGCCGGGGGGCCTCGTATGAGCAGTTCTTC.

In DNA form, the CDR3 reads TGTGCCAGCAGTTACAGGGGGGGAGCTAGCACAGATACGCAGTATTTT. Its protein is CASSYRGGASTDTQYF. V is TRBV6-5 and J is TRBJ2-3; perhaps TRBD2 as D (7 bases). V dropped 2 bases and J dropped 0 bases, with 12 bases sitting between them. Germline-derived CDR1 and CDR2 are MNHEY and SVGAGI. This CDR3 comprises 16 residues.

The CDR3 DNA sequence: TGCAGCGTTCAGACTAGCCCTAGCTCCTACAATGAGCAGTTCTTC. Its translation is CSVQTSPSSYNEQFF. V gene TRBV29-1 combines with J gene TRBJ2-1; 7 bases match TRBD2. V was pared by 5 bases and J by 0 bases, with 7 bases of the junction left unmatched. This CDR3 is 15 amino acids long. Germline CDR1 is SQVTM and CDR2 is ANQGSEA.

The chain employs TRBV27 and TRBJ1-2; 11 positions match TRBD1. CDR3 length equals 16 residues. Germline CDR1 is MNHEY and CDR2 is SMNVEV (reference sequence). V lost 6 bases and J lost 4; bases outside the gene matches: 10. CDR3: CASSTRDRGKVYGYTF. For the CDR3, the DNA is TGTGCCAGCAGCACCCGGGACAGGGGGAAAGTCTATGGCTACACCTTC.